Sequencing of this T cell receptor beta chain was carried out in a study of blood T cell repertoires in COVID-19 (dated by TCRdb to the early 2020s). At the level of the whole study: Samples covering the acute and convalescent phases of COVID-19 were provided by collaborators in the United States, Italy and Spain. Samples were obtained from the ongoing ImmuneRACE study (first 160 participants) and from about 1,300 subjects provided by 6 global collaborators. The material from the prospective study consisted of cDNA or gDNA derived from T cells, B-cell-depleted T cells, or PBMCs. The repertoires were released in a freely available public database meant as a resource for research on the immune response to SARS-CoV-2. Deeply sampled blood TCRbeta repertoires from subjects exposed to, actively infected with, or recovered from COVID-19 were included in the dataset. Where available, HLA class I and class II types were obtained from metadata supplied by the sample provider rather than from assay-based typing. The sample metadata nearly always contained a de-identified subject ID, COVID-19 status, age in years and sex.

The immunoSEQ Assay, a bias-controlled multiplex PCR, was used to amplify TCRbeta CDR3 regions from genomic DNA. From the authors' description of their analysis: Nucleated cell counts per sample were estimated from amplification of reference gene primers within the assay. To quantify the absolute abundance of each unique TCRbeta CDR3 rearrangement, sequence reads were collapsed and filtered. For each sample, productive Simpson clonality was calculated as the square root of Simpson's diversity index over productive rearrangements. TCRdb took this table from immuneACCESS and kept in-frame rearrangements with V and J called. Such tables lack part of the clones; where checked against another copy, unresolved V genes explain under half of the gap, and the rest is unexplained. Clone size and V and J calls were adopted from that table, with D and trimming inferred from the DNA. In this sample the table shows about 160,000 clones, approximately 90% of which occur a single time. About 2% of the sample belongs to the ten largest clones.

The study at large found these results: Clinical and demographic metadata were provided uncurated, with the amount varying by source and participant.

Collaborating institutions collected whole blood in K2EDTA tubes following their own protocols. For TCRbeta analysis, collaborator samples were shipped as frozen whole blood, as isolated PBMCs, or as DNA extracted from either sample type. Concerning this clone itself: The antigen it recognizes is unknown. No much larger clonotype is one base removed from it; base qualities were not supplied.

Including cysteine and phenylalanine, the CDR3 has 14 amino acids. The retained sequence is limited to the CDR3, 42 bases, with the frame set at the first base. CDR1 and CDR2, looked up from the germline V gene, are SGHRS and YFSETQ. At the junction V is shortened by 4 bases and J by 10 bases; bases outside the gene matches: 7. The clonotype comes from a man between 18 and 35 years old with acute or convalescent COVID-19. The source material was peripheral blood. The chain employs TRBV5-1 and TRBJ1-4, and 10 junctional nucleotides match TRBD1. The CDR3 loop reads CASSPGTGEAKLFF. The DNA sequence is as follows: TGCGCCAGCAGCCCCGGGACAGGGGAGGCAAAACTGTTTTTT.